A selection of T cell receptor beta chains follows, all from one sample in a study of T cells in Graves' hyperthyroidism and ophthalmopathy. TCRdb fed the multiplex PCR reads into MiXCR, producing one record per CDR3 protein. The sample consists of hundreds of thousands of distinct CDR3 sequences, roughly 40% of them appearing once. The source material was blood. Source of these receptors: a man younger than 35 with Graves' hyperthyroidism. Each CDR3 is given with its conserved first and last residue. The D gene is left open where the match is weak.

v_call: TRBV29-1; d_call: TRBD2; cdr3_aa: CSVRAASGLFTDTQYF
v_call: TRBV10-3; d_call: TRBD1; cdr3_aa: CAISGLGTGAYEQYF
v_call: TRBV15; d_call: TRBD1; cdr3_aa: CATRPGGAGQPQHF
v_call: TRBV25-1; d_call: .; cdr3_aa: CASSEFVGGTDYGYTF
v_call: TRBV10-3; d_call: .; cdr3_aa: CASSVAQGLLGYTF
v_call: TRBV7-9; d_call: .; cdr3_aa: CASSLLGPGEHYGYTF
v_call: TRBV20-1; d_call: .; cdr3_aa: CSARATGGRLTNEKLFF
v_call: TRBV7-7; d_call: .; cdr3_aa: CASSQAGSSYEQYF
v_call: TRBV2; d_call: TRBD1; cdr3_aa: CASRLRDRATQPQHF
v_call: TRBV10-3; d_call: TRBD1; cdr3_aa: CAISAPDRAF
v_call: TRBV10-3; d_call: TRBD1; cdr3_aa: CATGTGRVGNQPQHF
v_call: TRBV4-1; d_call: .; cdr3_aa: CASSQDEGINTEAFF
v_call: TRBV20-1; d_call: TRBD2; cdr3_aa: CSCPSGGATYQETQYF
v_call: TRBV7-2; d_call: TRBD1; cdr3_aa: CASSFRPDRARAGANVLTF
v_call: TRBV19; d_call: .; cdr3_aa: CASSTSPNTIYF
v_call: TRBV19; d_call: .; cdr3_aa: CASSPDVGTQYF
v_call: TRBV10-2; d_call: .; cdr3_aa: CASSDRGDNYGYTF
v_call: TRBV7-9; d_call: .; cdr3_aa: CASRYGGAPHEKLFF
v_call: TRBV7-9; d_call: .; cdr3_aa: CASSYEATEAFF
v_call: TRBV20-1; d_call: .; cdr3_aa: CSARAGTSQDPHF
v_call: TRBV9; d_call: .; cdr3_aa: CASSVAGESPLHF
v_call: TRBV12-3/TRBV12-4; d_call: TRBD2; cdr3_aa: CASSQGNSGDEQYF
v_call: TRBV6-5; d_call: TRBD1; cdr3_aa: CASSTGTGTTGELFF
v_call: TRBV20-1; d_call: .; cdr3_aa: CSAIAGEETQYF
v_call: TRBV7-9; d_call: .; cdr3_aa: CASSPGQIKETQYF
v_call: TRBV20-1; d_call: .; cdr3_aa: CSARGQAYEQYF
v_call: TRBV29-1; d_call: TRBD2; cdr3_aa: CSSQGLADQETQYF
v_call: TRBV20-1; d_call: TRBD1; cdr3_aa: CSARERDRSYLYEQYF
v_call: TRBV19; d_call: .; cdr3_aa: CASSISFGHPDSYEQYF
v_call: TRBV19; d_call: TRBD2; cdr3_aa: CASSILAGEYEQYF
v_call: TRBV12-3/TRBV12-4; d_call: .; cdr3_aa: CASSRHGPTEAFF
v_call: TRBV20-1; d_call: .; cdr3_aa: CSARDSGGSFYEQYF
v_call: TRBV11-1; d_call: TRBD2; cdr3_aa: CASSLGTTPRETQCF
v_call: TRBV5-1; d_call: .; cdr3_aa: CASSSTGFAGELFF
v_call: TRBV20-1; d_call: .; cdr3_aa: CSARESGDFGANVLTF
v_call: TRBV9; d_call: .; cdr3_aa: CASSVDGQPGYGYTF
v_call: TRBV2; d_call: TRBD2; cdr3_aa: CASSVTGGLSVNTEAF
v_call: TRBV25-1; d_call: .; cdr3_aa: CASKKDAPNTEAFF
v_call: TRBV19; d_call: TRBD1; cdr3_aa: CASSATTGGAEQYF
v_call: TRBV4-1; d_call: .; cdr3_aa: CASSQGFAAGEKLFF
v_call: TRBV12-5; d_call: .; cdr3_aa: CASGLVLTGDSNQPQHF
v_call: TRBV7-7; d_call: TRBD1; cdr3_aa: CASSLTTGGEQYF
v_call: TRBV20-1; d_call: TRBD2; cdr3_aa: CSAALAGGPTYEQYF
v_call: TRBV12-3/TRBV12-4; d_call: .; cdr3_aa: CASMKVRGTEAFF
v_call: TRBV2; d_call: TRBD1; cdr3_aa: CASMGTGGNQPQHF